The 5 T cell receptor beta chains below were found in one sample sequenced in a study of T cell responses to AZD1222 COVID-19 vaccine. Generated by immunoSEQ multiplex PCR, the TCRdb table keeps only in-frame clones and is missing some. The table has 150,000 or so clones, about 90% seen once. This material consisted of peripheral blood, taken on day 0 of AZD1222 vaccination. The receptors were sampled from an adult in good health.

The rearrangement uses TRBV11-3 and TRBJ1-1; D gene unclear. CDR1 is SGHNT and CDR2 is YENEEA in the germline V gene. The CDR3 extends over 16 amino acids. V dropped 0 bases and J dropped 1 base, with 12 bases sitting between them. The chain's CDR3 is CASSLDQRRWNTEAFF. The CDR3 coding sequence is TGTGCCAGCAGCTTAGATCAAAGAAGGTGGAACACTGAAGCTTTCTTT.

This sequence joins TRBV15 and TRBJ2-5; D is unclear. Trimming cost V 2 bases and J 5 bases, with 6 bases left between them. The CDR3 runs 12 residues. The germline gives CDR1 LNHNV, CDR2 YYDKDF (reference sequence). CDR3 bases: TGTGCCACCAGCAGATCCGGGGAGACCCAGTACTTC. Translated, it gives CATSRSGETQYF.

The V gene is TRBV19, the J gene TRBJ1-2; D ambiguous. The V and J ends lost 7 bases and 3 bases respectively, with 9 bases between them. Germline V CDR1 and CDR2: LNHDA, SQIVND (reference sequence). This CDR3 spans 12 amino acids. CDR3 nucleotide sequence: TGTGCCAGTACGCACCAGGACTATGGCTACACCTTC. This sequence encodes CASTHQDYGYTF. The whole variable domain, filled in from reference TRBV19 and TRBJ1-2, reads DGGITQSPKYLFRKEGQNVTLSCEQNLNHDAMYWYRQDPGQGLRLIYYSQIVNDFQKGDIAEGYSVSREKKESFPLTVTSAQKNPTAFYLCASTHQDYGYTFGSGTRLTVV.

DNA for the CDR3: TGCAGCGCTGTCGAGAGAATCATGAACACTGAAGCTTTCTTT. Its protein product is CSAVERIMNTEAFF. The rearrangement joins TRBV29-1 to TRBJ1-1, with D uncertain. The germline V gene has CDR1 SQVTM and CDR2 ANQGSEA. CDR3 length equals 14 residues. V dropped 7 bases and J dropped 0 bases, with 15 bases sitting between them.

V and J are TRBV27 and TRBJ1-2; D may be TRBD1 (5 bases). The CDR3 covers 15 residues. Looked up from germline, CDR1 is MNHEY and CDR2 is SMNVEV (reference sequence). Trimming cost V 6 bases and J 8 bases, with 22 bases left between them. CDR3 loop: CASSLSPGPSTGYTF. CDR3 nucleotide sequence: TGTGCCAGCAGCCTCTCCCCGGGACCGTCTACGGGCTACACCTTC.